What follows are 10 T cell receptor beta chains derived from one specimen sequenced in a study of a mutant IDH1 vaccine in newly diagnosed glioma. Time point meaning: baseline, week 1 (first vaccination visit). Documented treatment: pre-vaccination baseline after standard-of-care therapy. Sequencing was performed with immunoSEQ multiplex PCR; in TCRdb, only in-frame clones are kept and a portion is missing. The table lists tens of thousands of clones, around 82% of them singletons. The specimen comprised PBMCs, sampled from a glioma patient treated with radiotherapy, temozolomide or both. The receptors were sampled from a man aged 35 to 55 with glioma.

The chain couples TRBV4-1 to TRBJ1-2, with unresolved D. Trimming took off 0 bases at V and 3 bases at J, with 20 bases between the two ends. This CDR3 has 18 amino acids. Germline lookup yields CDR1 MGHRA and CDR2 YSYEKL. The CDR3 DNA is TGCGCCAGCAGCCAAGATCTAATTGGGCCCACGACCGACTATGGCTACACCTTC. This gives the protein CASSQDLIGPTTDYGYTF.

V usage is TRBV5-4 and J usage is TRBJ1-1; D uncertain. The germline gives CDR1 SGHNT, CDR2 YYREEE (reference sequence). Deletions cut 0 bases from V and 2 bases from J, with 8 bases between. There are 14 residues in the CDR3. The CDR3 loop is CASSLDHLNTEAFF. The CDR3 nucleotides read TGTGCCAGCAGCTTGGATCACCTAAACACTGAAGCTTTCTTT.

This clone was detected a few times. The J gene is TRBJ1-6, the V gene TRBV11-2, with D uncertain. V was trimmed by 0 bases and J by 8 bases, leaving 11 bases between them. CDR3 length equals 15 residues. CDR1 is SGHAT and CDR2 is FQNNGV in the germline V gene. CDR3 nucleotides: TGTGCCAGCAGCTTAGAGTTAGGATCTCATTCACCCCTCCACTTT. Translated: CASSLELGSHSPLHF.

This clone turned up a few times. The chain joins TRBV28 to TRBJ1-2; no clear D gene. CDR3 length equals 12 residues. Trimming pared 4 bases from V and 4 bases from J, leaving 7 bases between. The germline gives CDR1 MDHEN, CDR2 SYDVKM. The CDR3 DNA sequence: TGTGCCAGCAGTTCCCACAGCTATGGCTACACCTTC. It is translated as CASSSHSYGYTF.

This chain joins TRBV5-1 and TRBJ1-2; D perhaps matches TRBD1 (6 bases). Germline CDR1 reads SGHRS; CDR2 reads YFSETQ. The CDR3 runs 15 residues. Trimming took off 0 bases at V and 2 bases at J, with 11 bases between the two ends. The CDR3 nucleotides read TGCGCCAGCAGCTTGGCAGGAGGACAGAACTATGGCTACACCTTC. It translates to CASSLAGGQNYGYTF. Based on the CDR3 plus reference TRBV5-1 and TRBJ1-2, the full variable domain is KAGVTQTPRYLIKTRGQQVTLSCSPISGHRSVSWYQQTPGQGLQFLFEYFSETQRNKGNFPGRFSGRQFSNSRSEMNVSTLELGDSALYLCASSLAGGQNYGYTFGSGTRLTVV.

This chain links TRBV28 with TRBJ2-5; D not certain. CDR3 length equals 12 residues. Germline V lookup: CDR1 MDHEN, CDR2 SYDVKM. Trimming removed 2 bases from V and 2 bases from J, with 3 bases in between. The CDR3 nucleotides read TGTGCCAGCAGTTTACAACAAGAGACCCAGTACTTC. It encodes CASSLQQETQYF.

CDR3 amino acids: CASSQVRTGNTEAFF. The CDR3 DNA sequence: TGCGCCAGCAGCCAAGTACGGACAGGGAACACTGAAGCTTTCTTT. The chain combines TRBV4-1 with TRBJ1-1; 7 nucleotides line up with TRBD1. The V segment lost 1 base and the J segment 1 base; nucleotides outside the gene matches: 3. The CDR3 consists of 15 residues. From germline, CDR1 is MGHRA and CDR2 YSYEKL.

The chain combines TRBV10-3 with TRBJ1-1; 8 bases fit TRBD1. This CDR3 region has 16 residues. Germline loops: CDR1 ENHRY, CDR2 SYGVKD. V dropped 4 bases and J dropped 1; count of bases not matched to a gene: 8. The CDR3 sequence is CAISAAGGFENTEAFF. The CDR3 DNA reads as TGTGCCATCAGTGCTGCAGGGGGCTTCGAGAACACTGAAGCTTTCTTT.

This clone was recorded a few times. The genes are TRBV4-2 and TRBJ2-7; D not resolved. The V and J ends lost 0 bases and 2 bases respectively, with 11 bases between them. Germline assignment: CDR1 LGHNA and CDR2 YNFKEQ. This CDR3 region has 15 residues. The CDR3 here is CASSQEAGATYEQYF. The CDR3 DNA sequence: TGTGCCAGCAGCCAAGAGGCAGGCGCAACCTACGAGCAGTACTTC.

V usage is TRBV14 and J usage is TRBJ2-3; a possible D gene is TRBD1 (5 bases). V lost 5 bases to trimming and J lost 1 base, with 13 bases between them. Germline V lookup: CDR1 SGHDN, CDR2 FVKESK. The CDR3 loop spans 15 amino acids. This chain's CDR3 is CASSNGQRGTDTQYF. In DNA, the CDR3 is TGTGCCAGCAGCAACGGACAACGAGGCACAGATACGCAGTATTTT.